This T cell receptor (beta chain) came from a study of blood T cell repertoires in COVID-19. The V segment lost 9 bases and the J segment 10 bases; nucleotides outside the gene matches: 5. Germline values: CDR1 KGHDR, CDR2 SFDVKD. The CDR3 sequence is 12 residues long. Using immunoSEQ multiplex PCR, the repertoire was profiled, and TCRdb retains in-frame clones only, with some absent. Of around 250,000 clones detected, approximately 79% appear once; the ten largest clones hold approximately 4%. J is TRBJ2-1 and V is TRBV24-1; 10 positions agree with TRBD1. Sample: PBMCs or T cells enriched from blood (not recorded which). The receptor was isolated from a man younger than 40 with acute COVID-19. Here the CDR3 reads CATSGTGDEQFF. Written as DNA, the CDR3 is TGTGCCACCTCCGGGACAGGGGACGAGCAGTTCTTC.